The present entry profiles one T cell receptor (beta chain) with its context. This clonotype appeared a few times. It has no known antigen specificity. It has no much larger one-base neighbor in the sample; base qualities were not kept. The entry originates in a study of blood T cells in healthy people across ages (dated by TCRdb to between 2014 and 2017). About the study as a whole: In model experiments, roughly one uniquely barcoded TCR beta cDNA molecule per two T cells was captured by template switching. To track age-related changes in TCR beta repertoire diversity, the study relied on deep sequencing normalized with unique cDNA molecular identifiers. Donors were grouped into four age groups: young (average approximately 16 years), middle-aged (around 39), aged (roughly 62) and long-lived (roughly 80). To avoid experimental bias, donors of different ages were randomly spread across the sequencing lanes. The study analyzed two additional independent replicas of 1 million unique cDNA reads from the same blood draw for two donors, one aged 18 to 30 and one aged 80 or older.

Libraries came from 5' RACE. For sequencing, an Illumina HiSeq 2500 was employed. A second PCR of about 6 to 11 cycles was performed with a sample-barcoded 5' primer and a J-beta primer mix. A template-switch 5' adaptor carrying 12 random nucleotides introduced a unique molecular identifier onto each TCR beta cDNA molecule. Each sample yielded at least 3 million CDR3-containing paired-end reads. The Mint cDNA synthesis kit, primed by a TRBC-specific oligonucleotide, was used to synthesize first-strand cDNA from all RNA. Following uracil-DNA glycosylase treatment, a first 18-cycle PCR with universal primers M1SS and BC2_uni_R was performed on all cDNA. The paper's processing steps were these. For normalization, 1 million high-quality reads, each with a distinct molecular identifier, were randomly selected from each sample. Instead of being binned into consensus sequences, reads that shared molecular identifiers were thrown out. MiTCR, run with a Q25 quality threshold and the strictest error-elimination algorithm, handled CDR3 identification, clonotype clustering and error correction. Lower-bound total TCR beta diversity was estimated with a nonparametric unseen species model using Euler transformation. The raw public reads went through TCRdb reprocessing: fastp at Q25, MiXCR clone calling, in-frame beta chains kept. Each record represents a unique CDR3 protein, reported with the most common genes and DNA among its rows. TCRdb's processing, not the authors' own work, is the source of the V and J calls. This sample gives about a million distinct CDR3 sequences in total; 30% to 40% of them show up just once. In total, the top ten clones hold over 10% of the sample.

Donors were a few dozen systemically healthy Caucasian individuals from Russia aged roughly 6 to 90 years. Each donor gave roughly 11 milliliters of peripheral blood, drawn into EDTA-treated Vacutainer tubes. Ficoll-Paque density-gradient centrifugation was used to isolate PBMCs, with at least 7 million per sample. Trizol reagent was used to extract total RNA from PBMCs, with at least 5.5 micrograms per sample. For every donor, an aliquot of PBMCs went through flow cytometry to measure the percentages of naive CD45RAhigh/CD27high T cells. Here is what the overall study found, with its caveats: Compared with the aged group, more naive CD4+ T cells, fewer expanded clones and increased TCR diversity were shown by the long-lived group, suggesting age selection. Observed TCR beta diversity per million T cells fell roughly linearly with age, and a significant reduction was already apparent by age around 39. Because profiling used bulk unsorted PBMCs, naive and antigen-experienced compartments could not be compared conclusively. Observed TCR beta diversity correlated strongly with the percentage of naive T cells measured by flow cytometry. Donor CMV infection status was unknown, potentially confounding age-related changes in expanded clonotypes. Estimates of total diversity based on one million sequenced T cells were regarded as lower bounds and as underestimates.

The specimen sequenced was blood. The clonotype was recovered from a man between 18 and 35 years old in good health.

In nucleotides, the sequence is TGTGCCAGCAGTTTCACGGGGTTTGAGGATACGCAGTATTTT. This is translated as CASSFTGFEDTQYF. This chain is built from TRBV27 and TRBJ2-3; perhaps TRBD2 is the D gene, with 5 bases matching. V is cut by 3 bases and J by 6 bases, and the space between the germline ends is 13 bases. Its CDR3 holds 14 amino acids, cysteine through phenylalanine. The DNA shown is the 42-base CDR3, in frame from base 1. For CDR1 and CDR2, the germline V gene (reference sequence) lists MNHEY and SMNVEV.